What follows are 11 T cell receptor beta chains derived from one specimen sequenced in a study of cytomegalovirus exposure and HLA in healthy donors. In the PCR, 60 Vbeta and 13 Jbeta primers were used. The repertoire was sequenced with immunoSEQ multiplex PCR; TCRdb's copy has only in-frame clones and lacks some. In the table there are about 90,000 clones, about 88% of which are singletons. The sequenced sample was PBMCs. These receptor sequences come from a man younger than 35 in good health and CMV-seronegative.

V and J are TRBV9 and TRBJ1-2; D gene ambiguous. There are 14 residues in the CDR3. V was cut by 0 bases and J by 6 bases, with 12 bases left in between. The germline V gene has CDR1 SGDLS and CDR2 YYNGEE. The CDR3 loop reads CASSVDLGRDGYTF. DNA for the CDR3: TGTGCCAGCAGCGTAGATCTGGGGAGGGATGGCTACACCTTC.

This clone was detected only a few times. V usage is TRBV6-1 and J usage is TRBJ1-1; tentatively, D is TRBD1 (6 bases). V was pared by 0 bases and J by 1 base, with 6 bases between. From germline, CDR1 is MNHNS and CDR2 SASEGT. This CDR3 contains 14 residues. The CDR3: CASSEARGNTEAFF. For the CDR3, the DNA is TGTGCCAGCAGTGAAGCCAGGGGGAACACTGAAGCTTTCTTT.

The rearrangement uses TRBV4-2 and TRBJ2-1; TRBD2 agrees at 11 bases. Germline CDR1 LGHNA, CDR2 YNFKEQ. The CDR3 totals 17 residues. The V gene end was trimmed by 3 bases and the J gene end by 4 bases; junction bases not matched to a gene: 8. Here the CDR3 DNA reads TGTGCCAGCAGCCACCAAATAGCGGGAGGGAGGTACAATGAGCAGTTCTTC. This codes for CASSHQIAGGRYNEQFF.

The rearrangement uses TRBV30 and TRBJ2-7; 11 bases are shared with TRBD1. Germline assignment: CDR1 GTSNPN and CDR2 SVGIG (reference sequence). J lost 6 bases, V lost 2 bases, and 3 bases had no gene match. The CDR3 has 13 amino acids. In DNA form, the CDR3 reads TGTGCCTGGAGTCGGACAGGGGGCCCCGAGCAGTACTTC. Translation: CAWSRTGGPEQYF.

This clone was detected only a few times. The chain links TRBV27 to TRBJ2-1; D may be TRBD2 (6 bases). Germline lookup yields CDR1 MNHEY and CDR2 SMNVEV (reference sequence). The CDR3 totals 13 residues. The V end lost 5 bases, the J end lost 9 bases, and 14 bases lay between the germline ends. Here the CDR3 DNA reads TGTGCCAGCAGTCGGGACTTATCCTTTGAGCAGTTCTTC. Its translation is CASSRDLSFEQFF.

The gene calls are TRBV27 and TRBJ1-5; maybe TRBD1 (6 bases). V was trimmed by 3 bases and J by 3 bases, leaving 9 bases between them. There are 14 residues in the CDR3. Looked up from germline, CDR1 is MNHEY and CDR2 is SMNVEV (reference sequence). In nucleotides, the CDR3 is TGTGCCAGCAGTTTCCGACAGGACAATCAGCCCCAGCATTTT. Its protein product is CASSFRQDNQPQHF.

This chain joins TRBV19 and TRBJ1-4, with D tentatively TRBD1 (6 bases). From germline, CDR1 is LNHDA and CDR2 SQIVND (reference sequence). The CDR3 spans 17 residues. Between the trimmed V and J ends, which lost 5 bases and 8 bases, there was a span of 24 bases. The CDR3 DNA is TGTGCCAGTAGTTCGACGGGCGTCAGGGGAAGGCGAGAAAAACTGTTTTTT. It codes for CASSSTGVRGRREKLFF.

The gene calls are TRBV7-8 and TRBJ1-2, with 8 bases matching TRBD1. The ends lost 1 base at V and 8 bases at J; junction bases unmatched: 18. This CDR3 region has 18 residues. Germline V CDR1 and CDR2: SGHVS, FQNEAQ. CDR3 in amino acids: CASSLDGQGLTLASGYTF. CDR3 DNA sequence: TGTGCCAGCAGCTTAGATGGACAGGGTCTCACCTTAGCCAGCGGCTACACCTTC.

A single count supports this clone. The chain links TRBV5-1 to TRBJ1-1, with a tentative D call TRBD1 (5 bases). Deletions cut 1 base from V and 7 bases from J, with 8 bases between. CDR3 length: 12 amino acids. The germline CDR1 and CDR2 sequences are SGHRS and YFSETQ. DNA for the CDR3: TGCGCCAGCAGCTTGCAGGGTCATGAAGCTTTCTTT. It is translated as CASSLQGHEAFF.

J is TRBJ1-1 and V is TRBV30; maybe TRBD1 (5 bases). This CDR3 has 13 residues. V was trimmed by 0 bases and J by 5 bases, leaving 10 bases between them. CDR1 is GTSNPN and CDR2 is SVGIG in the germline V gene (reference sequence). The DNA of the CDR3 is TGTGCCTGGAGTGTTGGGGAGGGGACTGAAGCTTTCTTT. The encoded protein is CAWSVGEGTEAFF. Full variable domain (rest looked up from reference TRBV30 and TRBJ1-1): SQTIHQWPATLVQPVGSPLSLECTVEGTSNPNLYWYRQAAGRGLQLLFYSVGIGQISSEVPQNLSASRPQDRQFILSSKKLLLSDSGFYLCAWSVGEGTEAFFGQGTRLTVV.

The chain joins TRBV19 to TRBJ2-1, with 7 bases identical to TRBD2. V lost 1 base to trimming and J lost 7 bases; unmatched junction nucleotides: 7. The CDR3 length is 15 residues. The germline V gene has CDR1 LNHDA and CDR2 SQIVND (reference sequence). The CDR3 here is CASSIAAGVYNEQFF. The CDR3, as DNA: TGTGCCAGTAGTATAGCCGCGGGAGTATATAATGAGCAGTTCTTC.